These 7 T cell receptor beta chains were all obtained from the same sample, sequenced in a study of CD4 T cells in relation to SARS-CoV-2 and coronaviruses. Before the COVID-19 pandemic, during about 2011-2019, CD4+ T cells were taken from unexposed donors. Repertoires were generated with immunoSEQ multiplex PCR, while TCRdb's copy carries only in-frame clones and drops some. This table has 60,000 or so clones, 94% appearing once. The sequenced sample was naive CD4+ T cells from PBMCs. Specified subset: naive CD4+ T cells isolated by negative enrichment. These receptors were collected from a human donor in good health.

The rearrangement uses TRBV28 and TRBJ2-1; 11 bases match TRBD2. Per the germline V gene, CDR1 is MDHEN and CDR2 is SYDVKM. V trimming: 8 bases; J trimming: 7 bases; junction bases outside the gene matches: 10. This CDR3 has 15 residues. As DNA, the CDR3 is TGTGCCAGCGGAGGGGTAGCGGGAGGGACTAATGAGCAGTTCTTC. As protein: CASGGVAGGTNEQFF.

The gene calls are TRBV6-5 and TRBJ2-7, with TRBD1 matching over 7 bases. V lost 0 bases, J lost 2 bases, and 4 bases stayed unmatched. This CDR3 region has 15 residues. Germline CDR1 MNHEY, CDR2 SVGAGI. CDR3 DNA sequence: TGTGCCAGCAGTTACTCGGGGGACAGTACCTACGAGCAGTACTTC. Amino acid sequence: CASSYSGDSTYEQYF.

The chain uses TRBV11-2 and TRBJ2-1; D gene ambiguous. Germline lookup yields CDR1 SGHAT and CDR2 FQNNGV. Trimming left V 0 bases short and J 6 bases short, with 6 bases between. The CDR3 contains 13 residues. CDR3 sequence (DNA): TGTGCCAGCAGCTTAGATCGTACCAATGAGCAGTTCTTC. It encodes CASSLDRTNEQFF.

This chain links TRBV6-1 with TRBJ2-5; 15 nucleotides agree with TRBD2. After removal of 1 base from V and 6 bases from J, the junction contained 9 bases not matched to a gene. This CDR3 has 18 residues. In germline, CDR1 is MNHNS, CDR2 SASEGT. Here the CDR3 reads CASSEGGTSGRSRKTQYF. In DNA form, the CDR3 reads TGTGCCAGCAGTGAAGGGGGGACTAGCGGGAGGAGTCGGAAGACCCAGTACTTC.

The V gene is TRBV3-1 (or the pseudogene TRBV3-2), the J gene TRBJ2-1; 7 positions match TRBD2. Germline CDR1 is LGHDT and CDR2 is YNNKEL (reference sequence). This CDR3 contains 17 residues. The V and J ends lost 4 bases and 6 bases, in that order; junction bases with no gene match: 15. Here the CDR3 reads CASSPTLVGGRFNEQFF. In nucleotides, the CDR3 is TGTGCCAGCAGCCCGACCTTGGTGGGAGGGCGTTTCAATGAGCAGTTCTTC.

CDR3 protein: CASSFRTGGYNEQYF. For the CDR3, the DNA is TGTGCCAGCAGCTTCCGTACAGGGGGATACAACGAGCAGTACTTC. The gene calls are TRBV5-5 and TRBJ2-7, with TRBD1 matching over 8 bases. With 2 bases clipped from V and 5 bases from J, the junction kept 9 bases outside the gene matches. Germline V lookup: CDR1 SGHKS, CDR2 YYEKEE (reference sequence). CDR3 length: 15 amino acids. Full variable domain (remainder filled in from reference TRBV5-5 and TRBJ2-7): DAGVTQSPTHLIKTRGQQVTLRCSPISGHKSVSWYQQVLGQGPQFIFQYYEKEERGRGNFPDRFSARQFPNYSSELNVNALLLGDSALYLCASSFRTGGYNEQYFGPGTRLTVT.

The chain recombines TRBV12-2 with TRBJ2-1; the D segment call TRBD2 is taken from the table without a DNA check. TRBV12-2 is described as a pseudogene. CDR3 size: 15 residues. CDR3 bases: TGTGCAAGTCGCTTATCGGGACTAGGGCTGAATGAGCAGTTCTTC. It is translated as CASRLSGLGLNEQFF.